This is a list of T cell receptor beta chains from one sample in a study of radiation and T cells in renal cell carcinoma. TCRdb keeps only in-frame clones here, not all; method: immunoSEQ multiplex PCR. The repertoire holds roughly 150,000 clones, with roughly 86% as singletons. The sample here was blood, taken from a patient whose treatment included radiotherapy and nephrectomy. These receptors were taken from a woman aged 45-65 years with renal cell carcinoma. The CDR3 runs from the conserved cysteine through the conserved F or W. A D gene is named only where the DNA matches it firmly. Not every row has a clone size; where given, it reads once, few, many or a size class.

TRBJ2-1,14,TRBV9,-,TRBD2,CASSGLAVNNEQFF,TGTGCCAGCAGCGGACTAGCGGTAAACAATGAGCAGTTCTTC
TRBJ1-5,15,TRBV7-8,-,-,CASSLGRGNNQPQHF,TGTGCCAGCAGCTTAGGGAGGGGTAACAATCAGCCCCAGCATTTT
TRBJ2-1,17,TRBV18,-,-,CASSPTGTRRSYNEQFF,TGTGCCAGCTCACCAACAGGGACCCGGAGGTCCTACAATGAGCAGTTCTTC
TRBJ2-5,11,TRBV20-1,-,-,CSCQHQETQYF,TGCAGTTGTCAACACCAAGAGACCCAGTACTTC
TRBJ2-5,13,TRBV29-1,-,TRBD1,CSVAGTVQETQYF,TGCAGCGTGGCCGGGACAGTCCAAGAGACCCAGTACTTC
TRBJ2-5,16,TRBV6-5,-,TRBD1,CASSYMGQGALETQYF,TGTGCCAGCAGTTACATGGGACAGGGGGCCTTAGAGACCCAGTACTTC
TRBJ1-1,11,TRBV19,-,-,CASFSGVAAFF,TGTGCCAGTTTTTCAGGTGTGGCCGCTTTCTTT
TRBJ2-5,13,TRBV11-3,-,-,CASSLTGRQTQYF,TGTGCCAGCAGCTTAACAGGCCGGCAGACCCAGTACTTC
TRBJ1-6,16,TRBV7-6,once,-,CASSLALGVPGAPLHF,TGTGCCAGCAGCTTAGCGCTTGGGGTCCCCGGGGCGCCCCTCCACTTT
TRBJ1-2,13,TRBV19,-,-,CASRMTGTYGYTF,TGTGCCAGTAGAATGACAGGCACCTATGGCTACACCTTC
TRBJ2-3,17,TRBV4-2,few,TRBD2,CASSQESAGGRQDTQYF,TGTGCCAGCAGCCAAGAATCAGCGGGGGGGCGTCAAGATACGCAGTATTTT
TRBJ2-1,13,TRBV6-1,-,-,CASSVSGANEQFF,TGTGCCAGCAGTGTCTCAGGCGCCAATGAGCAGTTCTTC
TRBJ1-3,16,TRBV6-1,-,-,CASSEASTVIGNTIYF,TGTGCCAGCAGTGAAGCCTCGACAGTAATCGGAAACACCATATATTTT
TRBJ1-2,12,TRBV6-6,-,TRBD1,CASREQGGGYTF,TGTGCCAGCCGGGAACAGGGGGGTGGCTACACCTTC
TRBJ1-5,14,TRBV7-9,once,-,CASSRSGGNQPQHF,TGTGCCAGCAGCCGGTCGGGGGGCAATCAGCCCCAGCATTTT